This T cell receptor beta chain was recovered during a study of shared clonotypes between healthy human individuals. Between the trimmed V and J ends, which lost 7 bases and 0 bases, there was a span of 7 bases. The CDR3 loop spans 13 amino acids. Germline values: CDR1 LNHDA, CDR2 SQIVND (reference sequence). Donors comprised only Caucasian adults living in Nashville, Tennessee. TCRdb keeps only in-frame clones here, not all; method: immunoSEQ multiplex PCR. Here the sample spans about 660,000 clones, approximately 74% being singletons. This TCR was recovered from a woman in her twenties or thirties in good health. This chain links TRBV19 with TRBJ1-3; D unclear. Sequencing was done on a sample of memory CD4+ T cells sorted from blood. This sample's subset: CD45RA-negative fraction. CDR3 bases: TGTGCCAGTACCCGAACCTCTGGAAACACCATATATTTT. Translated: CASTRTSGNTIYF.